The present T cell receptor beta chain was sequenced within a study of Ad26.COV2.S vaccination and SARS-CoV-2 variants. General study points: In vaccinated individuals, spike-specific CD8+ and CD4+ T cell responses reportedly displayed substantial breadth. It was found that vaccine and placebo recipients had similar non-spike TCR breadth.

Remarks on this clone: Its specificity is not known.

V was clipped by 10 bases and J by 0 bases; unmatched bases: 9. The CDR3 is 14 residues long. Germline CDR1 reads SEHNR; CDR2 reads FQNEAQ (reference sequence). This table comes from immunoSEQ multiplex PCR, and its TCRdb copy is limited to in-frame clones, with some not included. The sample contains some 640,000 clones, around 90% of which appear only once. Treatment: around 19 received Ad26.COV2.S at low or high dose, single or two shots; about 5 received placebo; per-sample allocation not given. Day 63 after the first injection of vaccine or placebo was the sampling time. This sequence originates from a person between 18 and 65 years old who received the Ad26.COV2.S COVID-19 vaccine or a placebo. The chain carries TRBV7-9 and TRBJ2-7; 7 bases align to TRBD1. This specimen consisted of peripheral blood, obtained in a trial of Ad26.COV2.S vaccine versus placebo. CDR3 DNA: TGTGCCACCGTAAGACAGGGCAGCTCCTACGAGCAGTACTTC. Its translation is CATVRQGSSYEQYF.